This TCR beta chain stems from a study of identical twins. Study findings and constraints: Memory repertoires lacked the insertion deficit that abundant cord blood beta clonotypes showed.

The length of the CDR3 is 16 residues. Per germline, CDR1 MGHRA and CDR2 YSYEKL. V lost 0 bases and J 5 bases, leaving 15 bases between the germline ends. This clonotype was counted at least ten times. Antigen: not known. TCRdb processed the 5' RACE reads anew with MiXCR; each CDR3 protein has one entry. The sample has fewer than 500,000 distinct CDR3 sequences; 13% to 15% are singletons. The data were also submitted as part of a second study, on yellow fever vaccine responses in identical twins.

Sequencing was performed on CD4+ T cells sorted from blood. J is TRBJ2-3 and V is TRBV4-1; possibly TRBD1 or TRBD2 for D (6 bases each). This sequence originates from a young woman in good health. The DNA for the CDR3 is TGCGCCAGCAGCCAAGATGTTGGGGGGCCGGGAGATACGCAGTATTTT. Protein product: CASSQDVGGPGDTQYF.